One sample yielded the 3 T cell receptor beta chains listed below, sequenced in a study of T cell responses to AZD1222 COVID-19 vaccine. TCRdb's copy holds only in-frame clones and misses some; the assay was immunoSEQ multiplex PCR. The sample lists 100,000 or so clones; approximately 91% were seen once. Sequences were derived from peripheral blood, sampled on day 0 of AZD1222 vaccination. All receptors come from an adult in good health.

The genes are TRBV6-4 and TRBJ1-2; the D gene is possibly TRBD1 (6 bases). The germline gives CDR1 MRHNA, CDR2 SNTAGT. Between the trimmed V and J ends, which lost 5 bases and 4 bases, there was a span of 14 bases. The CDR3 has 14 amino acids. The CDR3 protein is CASSYTGQTYGYTF. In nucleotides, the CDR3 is TGTGCCAGCAGTTATACGGGACAAACCTATGGCTACACCTTC.

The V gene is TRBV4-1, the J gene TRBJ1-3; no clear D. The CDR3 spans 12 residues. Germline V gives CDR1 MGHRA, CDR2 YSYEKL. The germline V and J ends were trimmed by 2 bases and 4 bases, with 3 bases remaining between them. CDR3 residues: CASSQKGNTIYF. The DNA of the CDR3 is TGCGCCAGCAGCCAAAAGGGAAACACCATATATTTT.

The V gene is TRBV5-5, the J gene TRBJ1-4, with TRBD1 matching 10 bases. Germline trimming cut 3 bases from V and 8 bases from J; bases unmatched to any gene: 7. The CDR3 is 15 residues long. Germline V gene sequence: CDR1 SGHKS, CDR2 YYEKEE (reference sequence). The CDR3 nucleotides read TGTGCCAGCAGCTGGGACAGGGGAAGAGGAGAAAAACTGTTTTTT. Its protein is CASSWDRGRGEKLFF. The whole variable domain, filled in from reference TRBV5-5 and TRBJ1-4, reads DAGVTQSPTHLIKTRGQQVTLRCSPISGHKSVSWYQQVLGQGPQFIFQYYEKEERGRGNFPDRFSARQFPNYSSELNVNALLLGDSALYLCASSWDRGRGEKLFFGSGTQLSVL.